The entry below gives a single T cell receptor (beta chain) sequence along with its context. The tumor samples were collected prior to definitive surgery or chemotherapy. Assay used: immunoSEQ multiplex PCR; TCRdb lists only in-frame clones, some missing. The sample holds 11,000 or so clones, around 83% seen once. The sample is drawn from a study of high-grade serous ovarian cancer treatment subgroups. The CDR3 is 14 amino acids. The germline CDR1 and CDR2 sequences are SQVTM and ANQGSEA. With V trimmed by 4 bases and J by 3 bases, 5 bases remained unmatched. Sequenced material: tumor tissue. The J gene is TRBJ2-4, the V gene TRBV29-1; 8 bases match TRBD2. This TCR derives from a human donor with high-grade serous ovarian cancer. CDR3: CSVGPGGSKNIQYF. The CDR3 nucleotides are TGCAGCGTTGGCCCGGGGGGGAGCAAAAACATTCAGTACTTC. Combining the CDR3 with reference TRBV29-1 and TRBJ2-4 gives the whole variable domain SAVISQKPSRDICQRGTSLTIQCQVDSQVTMMFWYRQQPGQSLTLIATANQGSEATYESGFVIDKFPISRPNLTFSTLTVSNMSPEDSSIYLCSVGPGGSKNIQYFGAGTRLSVL.